A selection of T cell receptor beta chains follows, all from one sample in a study of T cell responses to AZD1222 COVID-19 vaccine. Data came from immunoSEQ multiplex PCR; TCRdb stores just in-frame clones and leaves some out. The table has roughly 55,000 clones, around 90% seen once. The input for sequencing was peripheral blood, taken on day 0 of AZD1222 vaccination. Receptors originate from an adult in good health. Both conserved end residues are part of each CDR3. D genes are given only for firm matches. Size tells how often a clone was seen (once, few, many) or the class of an expanded clone, and some rows leave it out.

D: .
size: .
J: TRBJ1-6
V: TRBV6-5
CDR3: CASSSIGGTSPLHF
DNA: TGTGCCAGCAGTTCCATCGGGGGGACTTCGCCCCTCCACTTT

D: .
size: .
J: TRBJ2-1
V: TRBV2
CDR3: CASMGTRLQFF
DNA: TGTGCCAGCATGGGGACGCGTCTACAGTTCTTC

D: TRBD1
size: .
J: TRBJ2-7
V: TRBV19
CDR3: CASSMTTGGNDEQYF
DNA: TGTGCCAGTAGTATGACGACAGGGGGCAACGACGAGCAGTACTTC

D: .
size: .
J: TRBJ2-1
V: TRBV6-2/TRBV6-3
CDR3: CASSSDRSSYNEQFF
DNA: TGTGCCAGCAGTTCTGACAGGAGTTCCTACAATGAGCAGTTCTTC

D: .
size: .
J: TRBJ2-1
V: TRBV7-6
CDR3: CASSTRDPTTSEQFF
DNA: TGTGCCAGCAGCACTCGGGACCCCACTACAAGTGAGCAGTTCTTC

D: .
size: .
J: TRBJ1-5
V: TRBV3-1/TRBV3-2
CDR3: CASSQGTAAREEHF
DNA: TGTGCCAGCAGCCAAGGTACCGCGGCCAGGGAAGAACATTTT

D: .
size: .
J: TRBJ1-3
V: TRBV7-6
CDR3: CASSLRRYSGNTIYF
DNA: TGTGCCAGCAGCTTAAGGCGTTACTCTGGAAACACCATATATTTT

D: TRBD2
size: .
J: TRBJ2-3
V: TRBV29-1
CDR3: CSVALKLAVTDTQYF
DNA: TGCAGCGTTGCCCTGAAACTAGCGGTTACAGATACGCAGTATTTT

D: .
size: .
J: TRBJ1-1
V: TRBV6-2/TRBV6-3
CDR3: CASSYYPGKLNTEAFF
DNA: TGTGCCAGCAGTTACTACCCCGGCAAGCTGAACACTGAAGCTTTCTTT

D: .
size: .
J: TRBJ2-1
V: TRBV7-9
CDR3: CASSLASGDRGFF
DNA: TGTGCCAGCAGCTTAGCCTCCGGGGACCGGGGGTTCTTC

D: .
size: .
J: TRBJ1-5
V: TRBV14
CDR3: CASSPRPQGRFKKPQHF
DNA: TGTGCCAGCAGCCCCCGTCCCCAGGGGAGGTTTAAGAAGCCCCAGCATTTT

D: .
size: .
J: TRBJ2-3
V: TRBV19
CDR3: CASRPGPVGPDTQYF
DNA: TGTGCCAGTAGACCCGGGCCCGTGGGCCCAGATACGCAGTATTTT

D: .
size: .
J: TRBJ1-5
V: TRBV11-2
CDR3: CASSLDLNQPQHF
DNA: TGTGCCAGCAGCTTAGATTTGAATCAGCCCCAGCATTTT

D: .
size: .
J: TRBJ1-1
V: TRBV7-2
CDR3: CASRVEGEAFF
DNA: TGTGCCAGCAGGGTAGAAGGTGAAGCTTTCTTT

D: TRBD2
size: .
J: TRBJ2-3
V: TRBV6-5
CDR3: CASSHVLTSGRTYF
DNA: TGTGCCAGCAGTCACGTTCTGACTAGCGGGAGGACGTATTTT

D: .
size: .
J: TRBJ1-1
V: TRBV5-1
CDR3: CASSLLTEAGTEAFF
DNA: TGCGCCAGCAGCTTGCTGACCGAAGCGGGCACTGAAGCTTTCTTT

D: .
size: .
J: TRBJ1-2
V: TRBV5-4
CDR3: CASSLGLRDGYTF
DNA: TGTGCCAGCAGCTTGGGACTGAGGGATGGCTACACCTTC

D: .
size: .
J: TRBJ2-5
V: TRBV5-1
CDR3: CASSSSQETQYF
DNA: TGCGCCAGCAGCTCTTCTCAAGAGACCCAGTACTTC

D: .
size: .
J: TRBJ1-6
V: TRBV7-2
CDR3: CASSTRTTGRGSYNSPLHF
DNA: TGTGCCAGCAGCACCAGAACGACAGGCAGGGGTTCCTATAATTCACCCCTCCACTTT

D: TRBD1
size: .
J: TRBJ1-2
V: TRBV2
CDR3: CASSQQQGARPYGYTF
DNA: TGTGCCAGCAGTCAACAACAGGGGGCGCGACCCTATGGCTACACCTTC

D: .
size: few
J: TRBJ1-5
V: TRBV29-1
CDR3: CSVQLVNQPQHF
DNA: TGCAGCGTCCAATTAGTCAATCAGCCCCAGCATTTT

D: .
size: .
J: TRBJ2-2
V: TRBV18
CDR3: CASSSSTGELFF
DNA: TGTGCCAGCTCGTCCTCAACCGGGGAGCTGTTTTTT

D: .
size: .
J: TRBJ1-6
V: TRBV6-5
CDR3: CASSPRSSYNSPLHF
DNA: TGTGCCAGCAGTCCGAGAAGCTCCTATAATTCACCCCTCCACTTT

D: .
size: .
J: TRBJ2-4
V: TRBV12-3/TRBV12-4
CDR3: CASSYSDDIQYF
DNA: TGTGCCAGCAGTTATTCAGACGACATTCAGTACTTC

D: .
size: once
J: TRBJ1-2
V: TRBV5-1
CDR3: CASSFARGASNYGYTF
DNA: TGCGCCAGCAGCTTCGCCCGGGGGGCTTCAAACTATGGCTACACCTTC

D: TRBD1
size: .
J: TRBJ1-2
V: TRBV28
CDR3: CASSRETTDRVFGYTF
DNA: TGTGCCAGCAGTAGAGAAACCACGGACAGGGTGTTTGGCTACACCTTC

D: .
size: .
J: TRBJ1-5
V: TRBV28
CDR3: CASSLSVTGNQPQHF
DNA: TGTGCCAGCAGTTTATCTGTAACAGGAAATCAGCCCCAGCATTTT

D: .
size: .
J: TRBJ2-2
V: TRBV5-1
CDR3: CASSMGWANTGELFF
DNA: TGCGCCAGCAGCATGGGGTGGGCCAACACCGGGGAGCTGTTTTTT

D: .
size: .
J: TRBJ1-1
V: TRBV10-1
CDR3: CAPCYGNTEAFF
DNA: TGCGCCCCCTGTTATGGGAACACTGAAGCTTTCTTT

D: .
size: .
J: TRBJ2-1
V: TRBV5-5
CDR3: CASSRGSNEQFF
DNA: TGTGCCAGCAGCCGTGGCTCCAATGAACAGTTCTTC

D: TRBD1
size: .
J: TRBJ1-3
V: TRBV19
CDR3: CASTQGRGWSAGGSGNTIYF
DNA: TGTGCCAGTACCCAAGGCAGGGGTTGGAGTGCAGGGGGCTCTGGAAACACCATATATTTT

D: TRBD2
size: .
J: TRBJ2-1
V: TRBV7-9
CDR3: CASSLGGTSGSLEEQFF
DNA: TGTGCCAGCAGCTTAGGGGGGACTAGCGGGAGTCTTGAAGAGCAGTTCTTC

D: TRBD2
size: .
J: TRBJ2-2
V: TRBV2
CDR3: CASSEEPSGNLFF
DNA: TGTGCCAGCAGTGAAGAGCCTAGCGGGAACCTGTTTTTT

D: .
size: .
J: TRBJ2-3
V: TRBV19
CDR3: CASSRGQSTDTQYF
DNA: TGTGCCAGTAGTAGAGGCCAGAGTACAGATACGCAGTATTTT

D: TRBD2
size: .
J: TRBJ2-7
V: TRBV28
CDR3: CASRGTSGRISYEQYF
DNA: TGTGCCAGCCGCGGAACTAGCGGGAGGATCTCCTACGAGCAGTACTTC

D: .
size: once
J: TRBJ1-4
V: TRBV4-1
CDR3: CASSPGGVTNEKLFF
DNA: TGCGCCAGCAGCCCCGGTGGGGTTACTAATGAAAAACTGTTTTTT

D: .
size: once
J: TRBJ1-1
V: TRBV7-9
CDR3: CASSFLNTEAFF
DNA: TGTGCCAGCAGCTTTCTAAACACTGAAGCTTTCTTT

D: .
size: .
J: TRBJ1-1
V: TRBV3-1/TRBV3-2
CDR3: CASSQVGGFTEAFF
DNA: TGTGCCAGCAGCCAAGTGGGGGGCTTCACTGAAGCTTTCTTT

D: TRBD1
size: .
J: TRBJ1-5
V: TRBV3-1/TRBV3-2
CDR3: CASSQDPGGTGQPQHF
DNA: TGTGCCAGCAGCCAAGACCCAGGGGGCACAGGTCAGCCCCAGCATTTT

D: TRBD1
size: .
J: TRBJ2-7
V: TRBV28
CDR3: CASAQGAIYEQYF
DNA: TGTGCCAGCGCGCAGGGGGCGATCTACGAGCAGTACTTC

D: TRBD1
size: .
J: TRBJ1-2
V: TRBV5-4
CDR3: CASSLDPDRVGGYTF
DNA: TGTGCCAGCAGCTTGGATCCCGACAGGGTCGGTGGCTACACCTTC

D: .
size: .
J: TRBJ1-1
V: TRBV19
CDR3: CASSMKENTEAFF
DNA: TGTGCCAGTAGTATGAAGGAAAACACTGAAGCTTTCTTT

D: .
size: once
J: TRBJ1-4
V: TRBV5-4
CDR3: CASSLLGSPGEKLFF
DNA: TGTGCCAGCAGCTTGCTTGGGTCCCCGGGGGAAAAACTGTTTTTT

D: TRBD1
size: .
J: TRBJ2-3
V: TRBV2
CDR3: CASSERDRVYDTQYF
DNA: TGTGCCAGCAGTGAAAGGGACAGGGTGTACGATACGCAGTATTTT

D: .
size: .
J: TRBJ2-1
V: TRBV28
CDR3: CASSSPGGGHNEQFF
DNA: TGTGCCAGCAGTTCACCAGGGGGGGGACACAATGAGCAGTTCTTC

D: TRBD2
size: .
J: TRBJ2-1
V: TRBV5-1
CDR3: CASSFSTSGAYNEQFF
DNA: TGCGCCAGCAGCTTCTCGACTAGCGGAGCCTACAATGAGCAGTTCTTC

D: TRBD2
size: .
J: TRBJ2-5
V: TRBV7-2
CDR3: CASSGWTSQETQYF
DNA: TGTGCCAGCAGCGGATGGACTAGCCAAGAGACCCAGTACTTC

D: TRBD1
size: .
J: TRBJ1-1
V: TRBV11-2
CDR3: CASSFGQGNTEAFF
DNA: TGTGCCAGCAGCTTCGGACAGGGTAACACTGAAGCTTTCTTT

D: .
size: .
J: TRBJ2-1
V: TRBV19
CDR3: CASSTPRRGLPRGEQFF
DNA: TGTGCCAGTAGTACCCCGCGACGGGGGCTCCCCCGGGGTGAGCAGTTCTTC

D: TRBD2
size: .
J: TRBJ2-3
V: TRBV7-2
CDR3: CASSLIAGSTDTQYF
DNA: TGTGCCAGCAGCTTAATAGCGGGGTCCACAGATACGCAGTATTTT

D: .
size: .
J: TRBJ2-3
V: TRBV7-3
CDR3: CASSPRGAGSTDTQYF
DNA: TGTGCCAGCAGCCCCAGGGGTGCGGGAAGCACAGATACGCAGTATTTT

D: TRBD1
size: .
J: TRBJ2-3
V: TRBV7-9
CDR3: CASSTGQGGDTQYF
DNA: TGTGCCAGCAGCACCGGACAGGGCGGGGATACGCAGTATTTT

D: .
size: medium-sized
J: TRBJ1-6
V: TRBV28
CDR3: CASRNQGNMNSPLHF
DNA: TGTGCCAGCAGAAATCAGGGGAATATGAATTCACCCCTCCACTTT

D: .
size: .
J: TRBJ2-1
V: TRBV6-5
CDR3: CASSLSQDNEQFF
DNA: TGTGCCAGCAGTTTATCACAGGACAATGAGCAGTTCTTC

D: .
size: .
J: TRBJ1-6
V: TRBV2
CDR3: CASSEWQGQGSSPLHF
DNA: TGTGCCAGCAGTGAATGGCAGGGACAAGGGAGTTCACCCCTCCACTTT